Listed here is a single T cell receptor beta chain. What antigen it recognizes has not been identified. Per-base quality was not reported, and no clone a single base away is much larger than it. The 40 or so donors, aged roughly 6 to 90 years, were systemically healthy Caucasian individuals from Russia. Each donor gave around 9.9 milliliters of peripheral blood, collected into EDTA-treated Vacutainer tubes. Ficoll-Paque density-gradient centrifugation was used to isolate PBMCs, with at least 6 million obtained per sample. Trizol reagent was used to extract total RNA from the PBMCs, yielding at least 6 micrograms per sample. For every donor, an aliquot of PBMCs went through flow cytometry to measure the percentages of naive CD45RAhigh/CD27high T cells. Cut back by 0 bases and 5 bases, the V and J ends lie 11 bases apart. The CDR3 goes from the cysteine to the phenylalanine over 15 residues. The entry retains the CDR3 DNA only, 45 bases that are in frame from base 1. Via the germline V gene, CDR1 is LGHNA and CDR2 YSLEER.

Library preparation used 5' RACE. TCRdb names Illumina HiSeq 2500 as the instrument used. The second PCR ran for roughly 6 to 11 cycles and used a J-beta primer mix along with a sample-barcoded 5' primer. Each TCR beta cDNA molecule received a unique molecular identifier from a template-switch 5' adaptor carrying 12 random nucleotides. Each sample yielded at least 2.5 million CDR3-containing paired-end reads. First-strand cDNA synthesis was performed from all RNA using the Mint cDNA synthesis kit, with priming by a TRBC-specific oligonucleotide. After uracil-DNA glycosylase treatment, a first 18-cycle PCR used universal primers M1SS and BC2_uni_R on all cDNA. For the original study's pipeline: Each sample was normalized by randomly selecting 1 million high-quality reads, each carrying a distinct molecular identifier. Instead of being binned into consensus sequences, reads that shared molecular identifiers were thrown out. MiTCR, set to a Q25 quality threshold and the strictest error-elimination algorithm, was used for CDR3 identification, clonotype clustering and error correction. Lower-bound total TCR beta diversity was estimated with a nonparametric unseen species model using Euler transformation. TCRdb cleaned the public reads at Q25 with fastp, built clones with MiXCR and kept in-frame beta chains. Each entry is one CDR3 protein sequence, shown with its most common DNA and genes. TCRdb assigned the V and J calls; the authors' analysis was not used. For this sample there are some 750,000 distinct CDR3 sequences; approximately 22% appear just once. Roughly 22% of the sample is held by the ten biggest clonotypes.

This sample was included in a study of blood T cells in healthy people across ages (dated by TCRdb to between 2015 and 2017). The study in broad terms: In model experiments, template switching captured roughly one uniquely barcoded TCR beta cDNA molecule for every two T cells. Using deep sequencing normalized with unique cDNA molecular identifiers, the study measured how TCR beta repertoire diversity changes with age. The donors were split into four age groups: young (average around 15 years), middle-aged (nearly 40), aged (approximately 60) and long-lived (more than 80). To avoid experimental bias, donors of different ages were distributed randomly across sequencing lanes. Two additional independent replicas of 1 million unique cDNA reads from the same blood draw were analyzed for two donors (one aged 18 to 30 and one aged 80 or older). General study outcomes and caveats: Since profiling was done on bulk unsorted PBMCs, naive and antigen-experienced compartments could not be conclusively compared. Compared with the aged group, the long-lived group had more naive CD4+ T cells, fewer expanded clones and increased TCR diversity, suggesting age selection. There was a strong correlation between observed TCR beta diversity and the percentage of naive T cells measured by flow cytometry. Because donor CMV infection status was unknown, age-related changes in expanded clonotypes were potentially confounded. As age increased, observed TCR beta diversity per million T cells dropped in a roughly linear way, and a significant reduction was already evident by age 40. Estimates of total diversity from one million sequenced T cells were regarded as lower bounds and underestimates.

Input material: blood. The receptor chain draws on TRBV4-3 and TRBJ1-5; matching of 6 bases hints at TRBD1 as the D gene. This sequence originates from a man aged 70 or older in good health. CDR3 loop: CASSQDRGGYQPQHF. The nucleotides are TGCGCCAGCAGCCAAGATAGAGGGGGGTATCAGCCCCAGCATTTT.